What follows are 5 T cell receptor beta chains derived from one specimen sequenced in a study of OX40 agonist ivuxolimab in advanced cancers. Generated by immunoSEQ multiplex PCR, the TCRdb table keeps only in-frame clones and is missing some. The repertoire includes more than 85,000 clones, about nine tenths of them detected once, and roughly 1.5% sits in the top ten. This specimen consisted of CD4+ or CD8+ T cells sorted from blood, obtained in a trial of the OX40 agonist ivuxolimab. The receptor set was obtained from an adult with an advanced solid tumor such as melanoma, head and neck, liver or kidney cancer.

J is TRBJ2-2 and V is TRBV28; tentatively, D is TRBD2 (6 bases). The CDR3 totals 15 residues. Germline V gene sequence: CDR1 MDHEN, CDR2 SYDVKM. The V and J ends lost 0 bases and 5 bases respectively, with 10 bases between them. DNA of the CDR3: TGTGCCAGCAGTTTATGGGGGAGCGGGACCGGGGAGCTGTTTTTT. Amino acids: CASSLWGSGTGELFF.

This rearrangement joins TRBV7-6 to TRBJ1-1; 11 bases map to TRBD1. CDR1 and CDR2 (germline): SGHVS, FNYEAQ. Unmatched junction bases numbered 3, after V lost 4 bases and J lost 5 bases. The CDR3 covers 14 residues. Here the CDR3 DNA reads TGTGCCAGCAGCTCCGGGACAGGGGGGACTGAAGCTTTCTTT. Translation: CASSSGTGGTEAFF. Full variable domain (remainder filled in from reference TRBV7-6 and TRBJ1-1): GAGVSQSPRYKVTKRGQDVALRCDPISGHVSLYWYRQALGQGPEFLTYFNYEAQQDKSGLPNDRFSAERPEGSISTLTIQRTEQRDSAMYRCASSSGTGGTEAFFGQGTRLTVV.

This clone was detected only once. The sample carries other DNA sequences with the same CDR3. This rearrangement joins TRBV15 to TRBJ2-1, with a possible D match to TRBD2 (5 bases). Germline CDR1 is LNHNV and CDR2 is YYDKDF (reference sequence). V was shortened by 3 bases and J by 1 base, with 10 bases between the two germline ends. This CDR3 comprises 15 residues. CDR3 nucleotide sequence: TGTGCCACCAGCAGGGCCACGGGGTCCTACAATGAGCAGTTCTTC. This sequence encodes CATSRATGSYNEQFF.

This clone occurred once. The chain links TRBV7-2 to TRBJ2-3; tentatively, D is TRBD1 or TRBD2 (5 bases each). The V end lost 3 bases, the J end lost 4 bases, and 14 bases lay between the germline ends. Germline V CDR1 and CDR2: SGHTA, FQGNSA. The CDR3 spans 15 residues. In nucleotides, the CDR3 is TGTGCCAGCAGCTTCCCGGGACCCTCCCCAGATACGCAGTATTTT. Translating it yields CASSFPGPSPDTQYF.

The rearrangement uses TRBV18 and TRBJ2-3, with no clear D. The germline V gene has CDR1 KGHSH and CDR2 LQKENI. This CDR3 has 11 amino acids. With 6 bases removed from V and 6 bases from J, the gap between germline ends came to 7 bases. The chain's CDR3 is CASSPEDTQYF. The CDR3 DNA is TGTGCCAGCTCTCCCGAGGATACGCAGTATTTT. The full variable domain, completed using reference TRBV18 and TRBJ2-3, is NAGVMQNPRHLVRRRGQEARLRCSPMKGHSHVYWYRQLPEEGLKFMVYLQKENIIDESGMPKERFSAEFPKEGPSILRIQQVVRGDSAAYFCASSPEDTQYFGPGTRLTVL.